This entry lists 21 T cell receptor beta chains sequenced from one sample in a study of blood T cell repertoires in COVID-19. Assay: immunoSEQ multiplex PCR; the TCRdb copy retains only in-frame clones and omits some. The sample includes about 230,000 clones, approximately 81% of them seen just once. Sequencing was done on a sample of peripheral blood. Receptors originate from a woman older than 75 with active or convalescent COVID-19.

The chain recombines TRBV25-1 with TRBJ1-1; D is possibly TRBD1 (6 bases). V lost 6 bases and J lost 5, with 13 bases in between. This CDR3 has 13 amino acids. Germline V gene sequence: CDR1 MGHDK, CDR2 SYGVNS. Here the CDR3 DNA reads TGTGCCAGCAGCCGAGGACAGTTAACTGAAGCTTTCTTT. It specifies CASSRGQLTEAFF.

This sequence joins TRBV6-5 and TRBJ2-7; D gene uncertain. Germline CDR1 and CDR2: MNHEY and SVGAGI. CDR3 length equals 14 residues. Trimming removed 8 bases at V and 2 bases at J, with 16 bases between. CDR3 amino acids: CASALWYRPYEQYF. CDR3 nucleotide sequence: TGTGCCAGCGCGCTCTGGTACCGCCCCTACGAGCAGTACTTC.

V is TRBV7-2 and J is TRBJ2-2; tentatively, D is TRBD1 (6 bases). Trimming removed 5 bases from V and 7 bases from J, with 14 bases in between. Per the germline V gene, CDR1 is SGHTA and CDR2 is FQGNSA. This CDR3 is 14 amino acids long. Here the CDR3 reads CASSTSGTFGELFF. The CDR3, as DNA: TGTGCCAGCAGCACTTCAGGGACATTCGGGGAGCTGTTTTTT. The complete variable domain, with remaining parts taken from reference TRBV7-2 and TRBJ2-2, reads GAGVSQSPSNKVTEKGKDVELRCDPISGHTALYWYRQSLGQGLEFLIYFQGNSAPDKSGLPSDRFSAERTGGSVSTLTIQRTQQEDSAVYLCASSTSGTFGELFFGEGSRLTVL.

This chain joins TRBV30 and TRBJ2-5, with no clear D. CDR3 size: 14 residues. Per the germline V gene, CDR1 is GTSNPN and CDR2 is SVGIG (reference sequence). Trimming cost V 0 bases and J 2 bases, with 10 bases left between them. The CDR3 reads CAWSVSPGQETQYF. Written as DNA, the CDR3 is TGTGCCTGGAGTGTAAGTCCCGGTCAAGAGACCCAGTACTTC. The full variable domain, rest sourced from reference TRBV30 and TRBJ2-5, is SQTIHQWPATLVQPVGSPLSLECTVEGTSNPNLYWYRQAAGRGLQLLFYSVGIGQISSEVPQNLSASRPQDRQFILSSKKLLLSDSGFYLCAWSVSPGQETQYFGPGTRLLVL.

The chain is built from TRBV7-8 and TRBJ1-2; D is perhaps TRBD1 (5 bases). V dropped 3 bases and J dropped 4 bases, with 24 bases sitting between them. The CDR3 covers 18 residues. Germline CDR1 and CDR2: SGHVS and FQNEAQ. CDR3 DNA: TGTGCCAGCAGCTTGAACCGGGACTCCCGAGAAAAACGCTATGGCTACACCTTC. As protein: CASSLNRDSREKRYGYTF.

CDR3 protein: CASSLEGASSYNSPLHF. The CDR3 bases are TGTGCCAGCAGCTTGGAGGGGGCAAGCTCCTATAATTCACCCCTCCACTTT. This rearrangement joins TRBV5-8 to TRBJ1-6, with TRBD1 matching 7 bases. Germline V gene lookup returns CDR1 SGHTS and CDR2 YDEGEE. This CDR3 has 17 amino acids. J lost 0 bases, V lost 0 bases, and 3 bases had no gene match. The full variable domain, completed using reference TRBV5-8 and TRBJ1-6, is EAGVTQSPTHLIKTRGQQATLRCSPISGHTSVYWYQQALGLGLQFLLWYDEGEERNRGNFPPRFSGRQFPNYSSELNVNALELEDSALYLCASSLEGASSYNSPLHFGNGTRLTVT.

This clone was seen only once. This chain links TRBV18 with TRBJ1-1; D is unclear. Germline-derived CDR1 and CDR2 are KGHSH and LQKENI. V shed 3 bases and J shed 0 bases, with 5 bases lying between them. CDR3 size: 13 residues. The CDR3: CASSPIMNTEAFF. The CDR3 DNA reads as TGTGCCAGCTCACCTATAATGAACACTGAAGCTTTCTTT.

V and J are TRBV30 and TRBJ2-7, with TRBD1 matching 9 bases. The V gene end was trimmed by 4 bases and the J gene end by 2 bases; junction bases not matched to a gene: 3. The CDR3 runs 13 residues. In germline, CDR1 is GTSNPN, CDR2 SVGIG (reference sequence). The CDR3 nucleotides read TGTGCCTGGACTGGGACAGGGCCCTACGAGCAGTACTTC. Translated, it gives CAWTGTGPYEQYF. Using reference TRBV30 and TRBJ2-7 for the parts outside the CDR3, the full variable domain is SQTIHQWPATLVQPVGSPLSLECTVEGTSNPNLYWYRQAAGRGLQLLFYSVGIGQISSEVPQNLSASRPQDRQFILSSKKLLLSDSGFYLCAWTGTGPYEQYFGPGTRLTVT.

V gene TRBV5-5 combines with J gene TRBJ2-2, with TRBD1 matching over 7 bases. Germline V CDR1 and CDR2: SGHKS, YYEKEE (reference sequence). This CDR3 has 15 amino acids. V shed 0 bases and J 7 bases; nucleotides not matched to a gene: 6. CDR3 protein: CASSLARGRVGELFF. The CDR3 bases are TGTGCCAGCAGCTTGGCGAGGGGGCGGGTCGGGGAGCTGTTTTTT. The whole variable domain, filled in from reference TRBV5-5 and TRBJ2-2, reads DAGVTQSPTHLIKTRGQQVTLRCSPISGHKSVSWYQQVLGQGPQFIFQYYEKEERGRGNFPDRFSARQFPNYSSELNVNALLLGDSALYLCASSLARGRVGELFFGEGSRLTVL.

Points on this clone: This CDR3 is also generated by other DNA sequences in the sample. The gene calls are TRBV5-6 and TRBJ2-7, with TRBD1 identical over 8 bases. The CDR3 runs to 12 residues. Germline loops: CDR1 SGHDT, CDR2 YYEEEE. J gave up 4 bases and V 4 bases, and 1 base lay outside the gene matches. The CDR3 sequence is CASSRTGYEQYF. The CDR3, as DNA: TGTGCCAGCAGCCGGACAGGGTACGAGCAGTACTTC.

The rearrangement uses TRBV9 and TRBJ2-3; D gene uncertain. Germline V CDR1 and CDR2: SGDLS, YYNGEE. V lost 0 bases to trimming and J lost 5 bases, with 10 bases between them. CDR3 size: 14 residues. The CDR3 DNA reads TGTGCCAGCAGCGTAGCAGCGCCCAAAGATACGCAGTATTTT. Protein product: CASSVAAPKDTQYF.

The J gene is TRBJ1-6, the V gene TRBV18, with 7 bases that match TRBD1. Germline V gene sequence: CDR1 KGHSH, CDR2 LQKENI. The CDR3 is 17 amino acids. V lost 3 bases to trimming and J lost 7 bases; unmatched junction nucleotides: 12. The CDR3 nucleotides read TGTGCCAGCTCACCCGGACAGGTTGGGGCCATCAATTCACCCCTCCACTTT. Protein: CASSPGQVGAINSPLHF. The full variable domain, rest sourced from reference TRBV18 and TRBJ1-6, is NAGVMQNPRHLVRRRGQEARLRCSPMKGHSHVYWYRQLPEEGLKFMVYLQKENIIDESGMPKERFSAEFPKEGPSILRIQQVVRGDSAAYFCASSPGQVGAINSPLHFGNGTRLTVT.

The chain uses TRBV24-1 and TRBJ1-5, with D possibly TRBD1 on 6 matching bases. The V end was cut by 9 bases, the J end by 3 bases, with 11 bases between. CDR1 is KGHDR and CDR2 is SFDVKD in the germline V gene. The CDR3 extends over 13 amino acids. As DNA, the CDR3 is TGTGCCACCCCCGGGACACCCAATCAGCCCCAGCATTTT. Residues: CATPGTPNQPQHF.

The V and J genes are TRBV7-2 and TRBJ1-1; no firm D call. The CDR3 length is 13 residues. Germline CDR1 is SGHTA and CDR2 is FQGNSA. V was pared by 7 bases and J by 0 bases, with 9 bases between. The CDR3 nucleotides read TGTGCCAGCACCTCCCAGGTGAACACTGAAGCTTTCTTT. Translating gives CASTSQVNTEAFF.

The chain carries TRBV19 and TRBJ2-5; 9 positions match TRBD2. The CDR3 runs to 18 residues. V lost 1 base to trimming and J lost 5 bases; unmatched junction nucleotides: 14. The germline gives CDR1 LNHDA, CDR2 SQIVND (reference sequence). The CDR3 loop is CASSIGSAGGPRTETQYF. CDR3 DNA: TGTGCCAGTAGTATAGGTTCGGCGGGGGGGCCAAGGACGGAGACCCAGTACTTC.

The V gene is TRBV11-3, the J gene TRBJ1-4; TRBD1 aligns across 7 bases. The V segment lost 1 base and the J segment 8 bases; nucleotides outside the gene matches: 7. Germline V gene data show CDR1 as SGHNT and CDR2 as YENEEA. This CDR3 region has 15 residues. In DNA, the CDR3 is TGTGCCAGCAGCTTAGGTAAAGGGGGCTGGGAAAAACTGTTTTTT. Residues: CASSLGKGGWEKLFF. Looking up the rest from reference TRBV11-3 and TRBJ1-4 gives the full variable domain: EAGVVQSPRYKIIEKKQPVAFWCNPISGHNTLYWYLQNLGQGPELLIRYENEEAVDDSQLPKDRFSAERLKGVDSTLKIQPAELGDSAVYLCASSLGKGGWEKLFFGSGTQLSVL.

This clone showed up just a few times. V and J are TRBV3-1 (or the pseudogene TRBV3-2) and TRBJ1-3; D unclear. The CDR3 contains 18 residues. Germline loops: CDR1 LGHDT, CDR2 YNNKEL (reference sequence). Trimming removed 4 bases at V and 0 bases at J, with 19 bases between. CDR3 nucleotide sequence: TGTGCCAGCAGCCTACAAGATAGAGGGCCGTACTCTGGAAACACCATATATTTT. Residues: CASSLQDRGPYSGNTIYF.

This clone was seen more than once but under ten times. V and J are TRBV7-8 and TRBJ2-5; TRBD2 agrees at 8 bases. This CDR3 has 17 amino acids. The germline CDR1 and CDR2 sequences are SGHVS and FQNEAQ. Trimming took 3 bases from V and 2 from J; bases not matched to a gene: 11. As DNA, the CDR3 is TGTGCCAGCAGCTTTTTTGTCAGCGGGGGATCGCAAGAGACCCAGTACTTC. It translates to CASSFFVSGGSQETQYF.

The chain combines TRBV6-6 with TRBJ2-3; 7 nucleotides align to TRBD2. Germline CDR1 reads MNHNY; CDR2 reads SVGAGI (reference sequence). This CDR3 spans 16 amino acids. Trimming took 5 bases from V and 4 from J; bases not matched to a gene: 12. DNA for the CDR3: TGTGCCAGCAGTAGACCGGGACTAACCCTCTCAGATACGCAGTATTTT. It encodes CASSRPGLTLSDTQYF.

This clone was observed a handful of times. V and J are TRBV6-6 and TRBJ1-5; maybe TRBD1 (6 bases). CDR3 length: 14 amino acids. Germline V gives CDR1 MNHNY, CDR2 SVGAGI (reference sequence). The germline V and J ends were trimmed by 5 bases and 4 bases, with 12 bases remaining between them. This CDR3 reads CASSTRTENQPQHF. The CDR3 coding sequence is TGTGCCAGCAGTACGAGGACAGAGAATCAGCCCCAGCATTTT.

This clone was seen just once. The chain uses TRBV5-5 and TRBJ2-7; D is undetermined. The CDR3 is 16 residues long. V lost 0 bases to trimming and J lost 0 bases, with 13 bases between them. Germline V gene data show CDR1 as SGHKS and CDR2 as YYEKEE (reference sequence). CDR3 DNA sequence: TGTGCCAGCAGCTTGGCCGGGTCTGCGAACTCCTACGAGCAGTACTTC. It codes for CASSLAGSANSYEQYF.